This is a list of T cell receptor beta chains from one sample in a study of cytomegalovirus exposure and HLA in healthy donors. The protocol was immunoSEQ multiplex PCR, while the TCRdb copy is restricted to in-frame clones and leaves out a portion. The sample consists of some 71,000 clones, roughly 64% of them appearing once. The sample comprised PBMCs. These receptors were taken from a middle-aged man in good health and CMV-seropositive. Both conserved end residues are part of each CDR3. D genes are given only for firm matches.

j_gene: TRBJ1-1
v_gene: TRBV15
d_gene: TRBD1
CDR3aa: CATSRARQGTEAFF

j_gene: TRBJ1-4
v_gene: TRBV29-1
d_gene: TRBD1
CDR3aa: CSVEDRGTGGEKLFF

j_gene: TRBJ1-1
v_gene: TRBV28
d_gene: .
CDR3aa: CASSRSPGSLLNTEAFF

j_gene: TRBJ2-2
v_gene: TRBV5-1
d_gene: .
CDR3aa: CASTQSILGSGELFF

j_gene: TRBJ1-1
v_gene: TRBV18
d_gene: .
CDR3aa: CASSPEETGTEAFF

j_gene: TRBJ1-2
v_gene: TRBV10-3
d_gene: TRBD1
CDR3aa: CAITDRGNYGYTF

j_gene: TRBJ1-4
v_gene: TRBV7-9
d_gene: .
CDR3aa: CASSLERPRVGKLFF

j_gene: TRBJ1-2
v_gene: TRBV15
d_gene: TRBD1
CDR3aa: CATSRRTGAEYGYTF

j_gene: TRBJ2-7
v_gene: TRBV11-2
d_gene: TRBD2
CDR3aa: CASSYGGSPYEQYF

j_gene: TRBJ2-5
v_gene: TRBV2
d_gene: .
CDR3aa: CASSDGTGGTQYF

j_gene: TRBJ2-2
v_gene: TRBV29-1
d_gene: TRBD2
CDR3aa: CSVKTGTSFRTGELFF